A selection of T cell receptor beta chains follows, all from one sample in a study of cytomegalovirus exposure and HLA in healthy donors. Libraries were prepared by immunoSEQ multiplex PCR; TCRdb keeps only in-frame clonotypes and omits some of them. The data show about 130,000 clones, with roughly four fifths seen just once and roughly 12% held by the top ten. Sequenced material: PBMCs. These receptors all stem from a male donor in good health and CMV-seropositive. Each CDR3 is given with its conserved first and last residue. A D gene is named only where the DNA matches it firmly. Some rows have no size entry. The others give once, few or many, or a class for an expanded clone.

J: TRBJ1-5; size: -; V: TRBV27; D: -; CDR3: CASSLGANQPQHF; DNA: TGTGCCAGCAGTTTGGGGGCGAATCAGCCCCAGCATTTT
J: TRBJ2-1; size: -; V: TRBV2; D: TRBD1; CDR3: CASRFRTGFDNEQFF; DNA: TGTGCCAGCAGATTCAGGACAGGGTTCGACAATGAGCAGTTCTTC
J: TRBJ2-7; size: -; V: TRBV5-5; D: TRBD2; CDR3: CASSSRTSGVLYEQYF; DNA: TGTGCCAGCAGCTCAAGGACTAGCGGGGTCCTCTACGAGCAGTACTTC
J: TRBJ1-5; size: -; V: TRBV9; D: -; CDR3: CASSVARGNQPQHF; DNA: TGTGCCAGCAGCGTAGCCAGGGGAAATCAGCCCCAGCATTTT
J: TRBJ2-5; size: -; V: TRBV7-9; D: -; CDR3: CASSSGTWETQYF; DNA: TGTGCCAGCAGCTCAGGGACATGGGAGACCCAGTACTTC
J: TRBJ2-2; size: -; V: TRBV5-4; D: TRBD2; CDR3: CASSLGKGLAGRTGELFF; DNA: TGTGCCAGCAGCTTGGGGAAGGGACTAGCGGGAAGAACCGGGGAGCTGTTTTTT
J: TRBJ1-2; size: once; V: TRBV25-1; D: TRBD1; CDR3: CASSALTGGYGYTF; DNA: TGTGCCAGCAGTGCCCTGACAGGGGGCTATGGCTACACCTTC
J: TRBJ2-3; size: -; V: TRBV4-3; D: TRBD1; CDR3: CASSQVEDRGTDTQYF; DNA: TGCGCCAGCAGCCAAGTGGAGGACAGGGGAACAGATACGCAGTATTTT
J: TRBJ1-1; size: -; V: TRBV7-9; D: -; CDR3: CASSAREGHTEAFF; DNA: TGTGCCAGCAGCGCAAGAGAGGGTCACACTGAAGCTTTCTTT
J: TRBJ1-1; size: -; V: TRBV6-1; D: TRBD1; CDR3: CASTGQGVVGTEAFF; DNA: TGTGCCAGCACAGGACAGGGAGTGGTGGGGACTGAAGCTTTCTTT
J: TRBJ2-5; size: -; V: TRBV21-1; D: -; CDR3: CASSNTGTPKEETQYF; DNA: TGTGCCAGCAGCAACACCGGGACTCCAAAGGAAGAGACCCAGTACTTC
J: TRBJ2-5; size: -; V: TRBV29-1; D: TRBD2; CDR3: CSVQITGTSGQETQYF; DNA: TGCAGCGTTCAGATTACCGGGACTAGCGGCCAAGAGACCCAGTACTTC
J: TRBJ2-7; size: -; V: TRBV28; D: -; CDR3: CASSFAGGRIYEQYF; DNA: TGTGCCAGCAGTTTTGCCGGAGGGAGGATCTACGAGCAGTACTTC
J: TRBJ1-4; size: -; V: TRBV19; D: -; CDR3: CASSIGTSEKLFF; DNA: TGTGCCAGTAGTATCGGGACAAGTGAAAAACTGTTTTTT
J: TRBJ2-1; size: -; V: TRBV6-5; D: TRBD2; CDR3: CASSFRLAGVREQFF; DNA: TGTGCCAGCAGTTTTCGACTAGCGGGAGTACGGGAGCAGTTCTTC
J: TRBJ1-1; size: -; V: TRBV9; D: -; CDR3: CASSALSRFPTF; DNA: TGTGCCAGCAGCGCTCTGTCCCGATTTCCTACTTTT
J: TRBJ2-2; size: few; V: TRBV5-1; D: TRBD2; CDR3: CASSLVVAGGGTGELFF; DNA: TGCGCCAGCAGCTTGGTGGTAGCGGGAGGAGGAACCGGGGAGCTGTTTTTT
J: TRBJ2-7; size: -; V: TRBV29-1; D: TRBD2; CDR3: CSVGGTSGYSYEQYF; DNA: TGCAGCGTGGGGGGGACTAGCGGGTACTCCTACGAGCAGTACTTC
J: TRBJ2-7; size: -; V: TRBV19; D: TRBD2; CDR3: CATTGGSYSYEQYF; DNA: TGTGCCACCACGGGGGGGTCGTACTCCTACGAGCAGTACTTC
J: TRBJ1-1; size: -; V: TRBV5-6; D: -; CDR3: CASSLAVGGTEAFF; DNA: TGTGCCAGCAGCTTGGCGGTCGGGGGAACTGAAGCTTTCTTT
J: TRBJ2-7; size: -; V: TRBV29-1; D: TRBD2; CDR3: CSGRAGGVEQYF; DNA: TGCAGCGGAAGGGCGGGAGGGGTCGAGCAGTACTTC
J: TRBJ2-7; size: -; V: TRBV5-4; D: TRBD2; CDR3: CASSSPVLAGLGEQYF; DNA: TGTGCCAGCAGCTCCCCCGTCCTAGCGGGTCTAGGCGAGCAGTACTTC
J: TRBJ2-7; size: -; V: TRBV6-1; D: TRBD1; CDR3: CASSEALGTGEPYEQYF; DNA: TGTGCCAGCAGTGAAGCGTTGGGGACAGGGGAACCCTACGAGCAGTACTTC
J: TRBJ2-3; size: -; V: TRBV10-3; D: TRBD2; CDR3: CAISENNSGRGTQYF; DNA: TGTGCCATCAGTGAGAACAATAGCGGGAGGGGTACGCAGTATTTT
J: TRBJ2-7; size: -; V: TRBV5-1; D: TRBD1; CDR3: CASSGMTGGTEQYF; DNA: TGCGCCAGCAGCGGCATGACAGGGGGAACCGAGCAGTACTTC
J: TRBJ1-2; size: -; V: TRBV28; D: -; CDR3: CASSEGSNYGYTF; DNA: TGTGCCAGCAGTGAGGGTAGTAACTATGGCTACACCTTC
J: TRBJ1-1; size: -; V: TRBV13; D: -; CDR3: CASSPGLLAVTEAFF; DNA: TGTGCCAGCAGCCCAGGACTCCTGGCGGTAACTGAAGCTTTCTTT
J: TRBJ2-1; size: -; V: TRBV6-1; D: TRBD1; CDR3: CASRGTGGSYNEQFF; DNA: TGTGCCAGCAGGGGGACAGGGGGCTCCTACAATGAGCAGTTCTTC
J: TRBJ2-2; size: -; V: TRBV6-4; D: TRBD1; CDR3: CASRGQGGAGELFF; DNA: TGTGCCAGCAGAGGACAGGGTGGCGCCGGGGAGCTGTTTTTT
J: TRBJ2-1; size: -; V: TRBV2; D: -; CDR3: CASSFSSYNEQFF; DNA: TGTGCCAGCAGTTTTAGCTCCTACAATGAGCAGTTCTTC
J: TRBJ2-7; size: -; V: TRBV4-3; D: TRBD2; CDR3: CASSQGLAGVYEQYF; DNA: TGCGCCAGCAGCCAGGGACTAGCGGGAGTCTACGAGCAGTACTTC
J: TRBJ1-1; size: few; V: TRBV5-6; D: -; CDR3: CASSLLAQNTEAFF; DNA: TGTGCCAGCAGCTTGTTGGCACAGAACACTGAAGCTTTCTTT
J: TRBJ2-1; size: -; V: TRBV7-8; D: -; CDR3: CASKTGAYNEQFF; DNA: TGTGCCAGTAAAACAGGAGCCTACAATGAGCAGTTCTTC
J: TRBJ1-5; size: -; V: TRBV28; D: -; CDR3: CASISERAQPQHF; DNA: TGTGCCAGCATAAGCGAGAGGGCTCAGCCCCAGCATTTT